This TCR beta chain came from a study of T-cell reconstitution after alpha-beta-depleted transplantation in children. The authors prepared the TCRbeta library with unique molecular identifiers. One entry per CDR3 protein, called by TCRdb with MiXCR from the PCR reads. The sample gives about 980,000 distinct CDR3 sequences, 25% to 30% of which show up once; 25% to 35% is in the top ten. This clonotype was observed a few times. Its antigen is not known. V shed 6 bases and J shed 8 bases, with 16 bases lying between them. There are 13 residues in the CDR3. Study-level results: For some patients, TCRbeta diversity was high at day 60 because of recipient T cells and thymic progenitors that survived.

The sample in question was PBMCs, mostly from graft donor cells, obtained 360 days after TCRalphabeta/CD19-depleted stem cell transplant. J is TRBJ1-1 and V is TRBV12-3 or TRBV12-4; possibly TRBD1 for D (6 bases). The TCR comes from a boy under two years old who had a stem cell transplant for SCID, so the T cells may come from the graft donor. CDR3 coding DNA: TGTGCCAGCAGAGGACAGACCCTAGGGGAAGCTTTCTTT. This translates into CASRGQTLGEAFF.